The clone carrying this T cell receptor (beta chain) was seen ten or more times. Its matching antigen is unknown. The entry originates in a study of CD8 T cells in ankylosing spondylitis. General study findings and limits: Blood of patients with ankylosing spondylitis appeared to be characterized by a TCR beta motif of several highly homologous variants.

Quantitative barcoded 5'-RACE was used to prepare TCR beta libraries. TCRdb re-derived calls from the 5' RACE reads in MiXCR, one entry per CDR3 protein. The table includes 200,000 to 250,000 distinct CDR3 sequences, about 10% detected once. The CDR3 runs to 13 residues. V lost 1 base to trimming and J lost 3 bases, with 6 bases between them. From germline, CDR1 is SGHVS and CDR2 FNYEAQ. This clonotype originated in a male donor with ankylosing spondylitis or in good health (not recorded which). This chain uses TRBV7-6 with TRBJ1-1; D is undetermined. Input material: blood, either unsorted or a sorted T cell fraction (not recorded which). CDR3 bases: TGTGCCAGCAGCTTAGACACTTACACTGAAGCTTTCTTT. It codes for CASSLDTYTEAFF.